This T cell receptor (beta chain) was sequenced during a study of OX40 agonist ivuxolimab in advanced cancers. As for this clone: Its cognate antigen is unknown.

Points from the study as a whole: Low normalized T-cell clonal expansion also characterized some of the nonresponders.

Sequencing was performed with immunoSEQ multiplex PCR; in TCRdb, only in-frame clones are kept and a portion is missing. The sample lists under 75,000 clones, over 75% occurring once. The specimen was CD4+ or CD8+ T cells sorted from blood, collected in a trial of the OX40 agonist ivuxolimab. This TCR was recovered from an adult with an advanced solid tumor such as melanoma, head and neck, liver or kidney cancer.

Here the CDR3 DNA reads TGCGCCAGCAGCCAAGAGCCGCCTCTAGCGGGGGGTTCCTACAATGAGCAGTTCTTC. Protein: CASSQEPPLAGGSYNEQFF. The V gene is TRBV4-3, the J gene TRBJ2-1, with 11 bases lining up with TRBD2. With 0 bases clipped from V and 1 base from J, the junction kept 8 bases outside the gene matches. This CDR3 has 19 amino acids. CDR1 is LGHNA, CDR2 YSLEER, per germline.